The 7 T cell receptor beta chains below all came from one sample that was sequenced in a study of naive and memory T cell subsets. Amplification of ligated cDNA took four PCR rounds with SP2 and nested alpha and beta constant primers. In TCRdb, the 5' RACE reads were re-called with MiXCR into one record per CDR3 protein. Among about 32,000 distinct CDR3 sequences listed, over 15% were seen once. The library had UMIs added by 3' ligation of an oligonucleotide to TCR cDNA. The receptors were sampled from a female donor in good health.

The chain uses TRBV6-4 and TRBJ2-2, with D perhaps TRBD2 (7 bases). Trimming left V 0 bases short and J 4 bases short, with 18 bases between. CDR1 is MRHNA and CDR2 is SNTAGT in the germline V gene. The CDR3 runs to 18 residues. CDR3 region: CASSDSREGVPVTGELFF. The DNA of the CDR3 is TGTGCCAGCAGTGACTCAAGGGAGGGGGTTCCCGTCACCGGGGAGCTGTTTTTT.

This clonotype was detected many times. The V and J genes are TRBV2 and TRBJ1-1; 9 bases agree with TRBD1. The germline V gene has CDR1 SNHLY and CDR2 FYNNEI. The junction had 5 bases not matched to a gene; V was cut back by 5 bases and J by 7 bases. CDR3 length: 13 amino acids. The DNA of the CDR3 is TGTGCCAGCAGTATACAGGGGGCTGGTGAAGCTTTCTTT. Translating it yields CASSIQGAGEAFF. Full variable domain (missing parts from reference TRBV2 and TRBJ1-1): EPEVTQTPSHQVTQMGQEVILRCVPISNHLYFYWYRQILGQKVEFLVSFYNNEISEKSEIFDDQFSVERPDGSNFTLKIRSTKLEDSAMYFCASSIQGAGEAFFGQGTRLTVV.

This clonotype showed up just a few times. The J gene is TRBJ1-1, the V gene TRBV7-9; D remains ambiguous. V lost 1 base and J lost 0, with 12 bases in between. The germline CDR1 and CDR2 sequences are SEHNR and FQNEAQ (reference sequence). CDR3 length: 16 amino acids. As DNA, the CDR3 is TGTGCCAGCAGCTTAGGGCAGTACAGACTGAACACTGAAGCTTTCTTT. Translated, it gives CASSLGQYRLNTEAFF.

There are many counts of this clonotype. The V and J genes are TRBV11-2 and TRBJ2-7; 11 bases are a match to TRBD2. The CDR3 covers 15 residues. The V gene's germline CDR1 is SGHAT and CDR2 FQNNGV. V dropped 4 bases and J dropped 5; count of bases not matched to a gene: 7. CDR3 sequence (DNA): TGTGCCAGCAGCTACATAGCGGGGGGGCTGGACGAGCAGTACTTC. Its protein is CASSYIAGGLDEQYF.

This clonotype turned up a few times. This chain uses TRBV29-1 with TRBJ2-6; D call uncertain. With 4 bases removed from V and 1 base from J, the gap between germline ends came to 5 bases. Germline V gene data show CDR1 as SQVTM and CDR2 as ANQGSEA. The CDR3 is made up of 13 amino acids. CDR3: CSVAASGANVLTF. In nucleotides, the CDR3 is TGCAGCGTTGCGGCGTCTGGGGCCAACGTCCTGACTTTC.

Turning to this clonotype: Germline and junction disagree at one end, which may indicate a read error. The genes are TRBV12-3 or TRBV12-4 and TRBJ2-1, with 9 bases that match TRBD2. The length of the CDR3 is 19 residues. This CDR3 is CASSLGSSSGGRSYNAQFF. DNA of the CDR3: TGTGCCAGCAGTTTAGGGTCGAGTAGCGGGGGCCGCTCCTACAATGCGCAGTTCTTC.

The table lists this clonotype with a few counts. V gene TRBV5-4 combines with J gene TRBJ1-6; the match to TRBD1 covers 9 bases. The CDR3 has 16 amino acids. Losses at the gene ends were 4 bases for V and 6 bases for J; bases not matched to a gene: 8. CDR1 is SGHNT, CDR2 YYREEE, per germline (reference sequence). CDR3 residues: CASSRPGTGSNSPLHF. CDR3 DNA sequence: TGTGCCAGCAGCCGTCCCGGGACAGGGAGTAATTCACCCCTCCACTTT.